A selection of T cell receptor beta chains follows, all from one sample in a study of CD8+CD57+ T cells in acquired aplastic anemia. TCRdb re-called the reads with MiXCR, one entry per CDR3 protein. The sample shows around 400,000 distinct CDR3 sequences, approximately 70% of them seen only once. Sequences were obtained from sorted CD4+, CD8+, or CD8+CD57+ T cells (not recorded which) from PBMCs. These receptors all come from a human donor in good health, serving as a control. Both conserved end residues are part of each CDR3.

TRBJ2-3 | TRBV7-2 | CASSFAAGGTDTPYF
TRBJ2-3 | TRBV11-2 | CASSLERFLHGATDTQYF
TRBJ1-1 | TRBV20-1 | CSAITTGGTEAFF
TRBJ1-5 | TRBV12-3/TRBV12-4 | CASSRGGSVNQPQHF
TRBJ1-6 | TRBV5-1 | CASRPNQVGNSPLHF
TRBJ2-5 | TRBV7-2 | CASSRTRGDQPQHF
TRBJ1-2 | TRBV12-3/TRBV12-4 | CASNSQGGYTF
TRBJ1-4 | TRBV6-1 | CASHAEGTLGEKLFF
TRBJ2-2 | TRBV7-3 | CASSDRGGTGELFF
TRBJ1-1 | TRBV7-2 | CASSFSVPQAFF
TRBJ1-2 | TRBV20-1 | CSANNAGGDNTF
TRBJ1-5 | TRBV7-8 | CASSLTTGAGAPKHF
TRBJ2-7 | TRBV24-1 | CASSSSPSGGYEQYF
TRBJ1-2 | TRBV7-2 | CASSRAGEGSYEQYGYTF
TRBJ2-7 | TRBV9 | CASSVSGLGYEQYF
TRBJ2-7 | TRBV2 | CATRRERATCEQYF